The 22 T cell receptor beta chains below all came from one sample that was sequenced in a study of T cells in Graves' hyperthyroidism and ophthalmopathy. Amplification of TCR beta CDR3 regions was performed using RNA transcripts as template. In the first-round RT-PCR of the TCR CDR3, the HTBI primer set was used. TCRdb recomputed calls from the multiplex PCR reads with MiXCR, one row per CDR3 protein. The sample holds hundreds of thousands of distinct CDR3 sequences, more than 11% seen once. Sequenced material: blood. These receptors came from a woman in her 30s with Graves' hyperthyroidism.

CDR3 protein: CASSYPSGAGARHETQYF. Here the CDR3 DNA reads TGTGCCAGCAGTTACCCCTCGGGTGCGGGGGCCCGCCACGAGACCCAGTACTTC. This chain uses TRBV6-2 or TRBV6-3 with TRBJ2-5, with D possibly being TRBD2 (7 bases). This CDR3 has 18 residues. Trimming left V 2 bases short and J 5 bases short, with 24 bases between. CDR1 is MNHEY and CDR2 is SVGEGT in the germline V gene.

In its sample, this clonotype was seen a few times. The chain links TRBV3-1 to TRBJ2-1; either TRBD1 or TRBD2 may fit D (5 bases each). This CDR3 contains 14 residues. Germline V gives CDR1 LGHDT, CDR2 YNNKEL (reference sequence). Deletions cut 1 base from V and 9 bases from J, with 13 bases between. This CDR3 is CASSQGQGDPEQFF. The CDR3 region has the DNA TGTGCCAGCAGCCAAGGGCAGGGAGACCCTGAGCAGTTCTTC.

V usage is TRBV30 and J usage is TRBJ1-4, with a tentative D call TRBD1 (5 bases). This CDR3 comprises 13 residues. Per the germline V gene, CDR1 is GTSNPN and CDR2 is SVGIG (reference sequence). V lost 5 bases to trimming and J lost 5 bases, with 12 bases between them. The CDR3 DNA reads TGTGCCTGGGAAGACAGCCGAAATGAAAAACTGTTTTTT. Its protein is CAWEDSRNEKLFF.

There are many counts of this clonotype. CDR3 nucleotide sequence: TGTGCCAGCAGTTTCACAAGGGGGCTATGGAACACTGAAGCTTTCTTT. This sequence encodes CASSFTRGLWNTEAFF. The rearrangement uses TRBV6-1 and TRBJ1-1; 7 nucleotides align to TRBD1. V trimming: 5 bases; J trimming: 1 base; junction bases outside the gene matches: 10. From germline, CDR1 is MNHNS and CDR2 SASEGT. CDR3 size: 16 residues.

This clonotype was counted only a few times. The V and J genes are TRBV20-1 and TRBJ1-2, with 7 bases identical to TRBD1. This CDR3 region has 15 residues. Germline loops: CDR1 DFQATT, CDR2 SNEGSKA (reference sequence). Trimming removed 3 bases from V and 2 bases from J; junction bases left unmatched: 9. The CDR3 region is CSASDRDRVNYGYTF. CDR3 bases: TGCAGTGCTAGCGACCGGGACAGAGTGAACTATGGCTACACCTTC.

At least ten counts were recorded for this clonotype. The chain carries TRBV6-1 and TRBJ2-7, with D perhaps matching TRBD1 (5 bases). Germline V gene lookup returns CDR1 MNHNS and CDR2 SASEGT. V shed 5 bases and J shed 6 bases, with 17 bases lying between them. CDR3 length equals 14 residues. CDR3: CASSSVGQGGEQYF. The DNA for the CDR3 is TGTGCCAGCAGTTCAGTCGGGCAGGGCGGCGAGCAGTACTTC.

The rearrangement uses TRBV11-2 and TRBJ2-1; D remains ambiguous. Germline assignment: CDR1 SGHAT and CDR2 FQNNGV. Trimming stripped 8 bases from V and 10 bases from J, with 9 bases between. The CDR3 spans 10 residues. The CDR3: CASERAEQFF. As DNA, the CDR3 is TGTGCCAGCGAACGGGCCGAGCAGTTCTTC.

This clonotype was detected ten times or more. The V call is TRBV11-2, the J call TRBJ2-5, with D unclear. The CDR3 extends over 14 amino acids. Germline-derived CDR1 and CDR2 are SGHAT and FQNNGV. Trimming took 4 bases from V and 13 from J, leaving 22 bases between them. The CDR3 DNA reads as TGTGCCAGCAGCTCCCTTAAAGGCCGTCCCGCCCCGTACTTC. Translating gives CASSSLKGRPAPYF. Full variable domain (missing parts from reference TRBV11-2 and TRBJ2-5): EAGVAQSPRYKIIEKRQSVAFWCNPISGHATLYWYQQILGQGPKLLIQFQNNGVVDDSQLPKDRFSAERLKGVDSTLKIQPAKLEDSAVYLCASSSLKGRPAPYFGPGTRLLVL.

This clonotype was picked up a small number of times. The chain carries TRBV2 and TRBJ1-3, with D unresolved. This CDR3 contains 15 residues. Germline lookup yields CDR1 SNHLY and CDR2 FYNNEI. V dropped 4 bases and J dropped 0 bases, with 10 bases sitting between them. This CDR3 reads CASSGTFGSGNTIYF. CDR3 in DNA: TGTGCCAGCAGTGGGACTTTCGGCTCTGGAAACACCATATATTTT.

The CDR3 protein is CASSVVGGPHNEQFF. In DNA, the CDR3 is TGTGCCAGCAGCGTAGTCGGGGGGCCTCACAATGAGCAGTTCTTC. The J gene is TRBJ2-1, the V gene TRBV9; tentatively, D is TRBD2 (7 bases). Trimming pared 0 bases from V and 5 bases from J, leaving 12 bases between. This CDR3 contains 15 residues. CDR1 is SGDLS, CDR2 YYNGEE, per germline.

This chain uses TRBV30 with TRBJ2-5; a weak D match, TRBD2 (5 bases). V lost 0 bases and J 4 bases, leaving 12 bases between the germline ends. The CDR3 covers 14 residues. Germline CDR1 and CDR2: GTSNPN and SVGIG (reference sequence). CDR3: CAWSVAVRGETQYF. The CDR3 region has the DNA TGTGCCTGGAGTGTCGCTGTTCGGGGAGAGACCCAGTACTTC.

Concerning this clonotype: This may be a read error: a much more frequent sequence differs by one nucleotide. The chain is built from TRBV30 and TRBJ1-1; D call uncertain. The CDR3 extends over 15 amino acids. The ends were cut back, 1 base at V and 0 bases at J, with 12 bases in the middle. Germline CDR1 GTSNPN, CDR2 SVGIG (reference sequence). The CDR3 spells CAWSAGGSLNTEAFF. CDR3 in DNA: TGTGCCTGGAGTGCAGGTGGGAGCTTGAACACTGAAGCTTTCTTT.

V gene TRBV5-6 combines with J gene TRBJ1-4, with D tentatively TRBD1 (5 bases). V was clipped by 2 bases and J by 10 bases, with 15 bases between them. The CDR3 runs 14 residues. Germline CDR1 is SGHDT and CDR2 is YYEEEE. CDR3 loop: CASSLRDGGAKLFF. The CDR3 nucleotides read TGTGCCAGCAGCTTACGAGACGGAGGGGCAAAACTGTTTTTT. Full variable domain (outside the CDR3, taken from reference TRBV5-6 and TRBJ1-4): DAGVTQSPTHLIKTRGQQVTLRCSPKSGHDTVSWYQQALGQGPQFIFQYYEEEERQRGNFPDRFSGHQFPNYSSELNVNALLLGDSALYLCASSLRDGGAKLFFGSGTQLSVL.

V gene TRBV28 combines with J gene TRBJ2-3; unclear D gene. V was cut by 8 bases and J by 8 bases, with 11 bases left in between. Germline V gene data show CDR1 as MDHEN and CDR2 as SYDVKM. This CDR3 has 11 amino acids. The CDR3 loop reads CASSGWGTQYF. CDR3 bases: TGTGCCAGCTCGGGCTGGGGTACGCAGTATTTT.

V usage is TRBV18 and J usage is TRBJ2-7; no clear D gene. CDR1 KGHSH and CDR2 LQKENI come from the germline V gene. The CDR3 is made up of 16 amino acids. V lost 0 bases to trimming and J lost 0 bases, with 12 bases between them. CDR3 nucleotides: TGTGCCAGCTCACCACCGAGTGCTGGTAGCTCCTACGAGCAGTACTTC. Its protein product is CASSPPSAGSSYEQYF.

This clonotype was recorded at least ten times. The rearrangement links TRBV6-2 or TRBV6-3 to TRBJ2-1, with 11 nucleotides matching TRBD2. The germline V gene has CDR1 MNHEY and CDR2 SVGEGT. The CDR3 extends over 16 amino acids. The J segment lost 5 bases and the V segment lost 7 bases, leaving 10 bases of the junction unmatched. CDR3 coding DNA: TGTGCCAGCACCGACGGTACTAGCGGGAGAAACAATGAGCAGTTCTTC. Translating gives CASTDGTSGRNNEQFF.

This clonotype was seen many times. The V gene is TRBV2, the J gene TRBJ2-5, with 8 bases that match TRBD1. Germline CDR1 and CDR2: SNHLY and FYNNEI. The CDR3 length is 13 residues. The V gene end was trimmed by 4 bases and the J gene end by 5 bases; junction bases not matched to a gene: 3. The CDR3 nucleotides are TGTGCCAGCAGTGGGGGACAGGTGGAGACCCAGTACTTC. Encoded protein: CASSGGQVETQYF.

This clonotype was observed at least ten times. This chain joins TRBV29-1 and TRBJ2-3; TRBD2 aligns across 7 bases. V shed 4 bases and J 4 bases; nucleotides not matched to a gene: 11. The CDR3 is made up of 15 amino acids. Germline V CDR1 and CDR2: SQVTM, ANQGSEA. The CDR3 is CSVGSSGNRADTQYF. CDR3 nucleotide sequence: TGCAGCGTTGGCTCCAGCGGGAATAGGGCAGATACGCAGTATTTT.

The chain recombines TRBV9 with TRBJ1-2, with 7 bases lining up with TRBD1. V gave up 4 bases and J gave up 8 bases; unmatched junction bases: 11. The CDR3 has 14 amino acids. The germline V gene encodes CDR1 SGDLS and CDR2 YYNGEE. CDR3 residues: CASSTLNRGLGYTF. CDR3 in DNA: TGTGCCAGCAGCACACTTAACAGGGGTCTCGGCTACACCTTC.

This clonotype appeared many times. The CDR3 bases are TGCAGCGCTAAGACAGGGGGGGGTACTGAAGCTTTCTTT. Amino acid sequence: CSAKTGGGTEAFF. This rearrangement joins TRBV29-1 to TRBJ1-1; 9 bases line up with TRBD1. The CDR3 runs 13 residues. The germline V gene has CDR1 SQVTM and CDR2 ANQGSEA. V was clipped by 7 bases and J by 5 bases; unmatched bases: 8.

Many counts were recorded for this clonotype. This chain links TRBV30 with TRBJ1-1; D remains ambiguous. In germline, CDR1 is GTSNPN, CDR2 SVGIG (reference sequence). The CDR3 extends over 15 amino acids. V lost 6 bases to trimming and J lost 2 bases, with 19 bases between them. CDR3 sequence: CACTIVPGRNTEAFF. CDR3 DNA sequence: TGTGCCTGCACAATAGTTCCAGGCCGAAACACTGAAGCTTTCTTT.

This clonotype was counted only a few times. The rearrangement links TRBV19 to TRBJ2-3; 10 bases are shared with TRBD1. Germline lookup yields CDR1 LNHDA and CDR2 SQIVND (reference sequence). The CDR3 is 13 residues long. J was trimmed by 1 base and V by 11 bases; bases with no gene match: 3. The CDR3 bases are TGTGCCGTTGGGACAGGGGGCACAGATACGCAGTATTTT. Protein: CAVGTGGTDTQYF.